These 24 T cell receptor beta chains share one sample of origin, sequenced in a study of vaccination and CD4 T cells after COVID-19. These receptors' antigens are unknown. At the Johns Hopkins FTIC core, DNA taken from cultured CD4+ T cells was sequenced by way of the Oncomine TCR Beta short-read assay. From the PCR reads, TCRdb called clonotypes with MiXCR, one entry per CDR3 protein. The sample carries 15,000 or so distinct CDR3 sequences, roughly 56% recorded once. Treatment described: roughly ten-day PBMC culture with coronavirus spike peptide pools or control peptides (ViraFEST assay). The specimen comprised cultured CD4+ T cells from blood, sampled after SARS-CoV-2 vaccination. The receptors here all came from a human donor with COVID-19.

This chain's CDR3 is CASSVTTGTSGGILKTDTQYF. CDR3 sequence (DNA): TGTGCCAGCAGTGTAACCACCGGGACTAGCGGGGGGATACTTAAGACAGATACGCAGTATTTT. The chain couples TRBV12-3 or TRBV12-4 to TRBJ2-3, with 15 nucleotides matching TRBD2. Trimming at V came to 5 bases and at J to 3 bases, leaving 18 bases not matched to a gene. The CDR3 is made up of 21 amino acids.

CDR3 in DNA: TGTGCCAGCAGCGTCCCGACAGGCGCTAACTATGGCTACACCTTC. This gives the protein CASSVPTGANYGYTF. The rearrangement uses TRBV9 and TRBJ1-2; weak D call: TRBD1 (6 bases). This CDR3 has 15 amino acids. The ends were cut back, 2 bases at V and 0 bases at J, with 11 bases in the middle. Per germline, CDR1 SGDLS and CDR2 YYNGEE.

The chain joins TRBV11-2 to TRBJ1-2; TRBD1 is a possible D gene (5 bases). Trimming removed 4 bases at V and 4 bases at J, with 7 bases between. Germline V CDR1 and CDR2: SGHAT, FQNNGV. This CDR3 spans 12 amino acids. This chain's CDR3 is CASSSGVYGYTF. In DNA, the CDR3 is TGTGCCAGCAGCTCGGGGGTCTATGGCTACACCTTC.

The rearrangement uses TRBV24-1 and TRBJ2-2; 10 positions match TRBD2. CDR3 length: 14 residues. V lost 9 bases, J lost 3 bases, and 3 bases stayed unmatched. The V gene's germline CDR1 is KGHDR and CDR2 SFDVKD. CDR3 residues: CATGGLADTGELFF. The CDR3 nucleotides read TGTGCCACCGGAGGACTAGCGGACACCGGGGAGCTGTTTTTT.

This clonotype was detected only a few times. The chain recombines TRBV7-9 with TRBJ1-5; D is possibly TRBD1 (6 bases). This CDR3 has 14 residues. The ends were cut back, 4 bases at V and 2 bases at J, with 9 bases in the middle. Germline values: CDR1 SEHNR, CDR2 FQNEAQ (reference sequence). The CDR3 loop reads CASSSRQGNQPQHF. The CDR3 bases are TGTGCCAGCAGCTCCAGACAGGGCAATCAGCCCCAGCATTTT.

V gene TRBV7-9 combines with J gene TRBJ1-3; 7 nucleotides agree with TRBD1. This CDR3 is built from 14 residues. V lost 5 bases to trimming and J lost 2 bases; unmatched junction nucleotides: 3. The germline V gene encodes CDR1 SEHNR and CDR2 FQNEAQ (reference sequence). CDR3 loop: CASSLQGTGNTIYF. The CDR3 DNA reads TGTGCCAGCAGCCTACAGGGGACTGGAAACACCATATATTTT.

The chain recombines TRBV6-5 with TRBJ2-1; 9 positions agree with TRBD2. Germline CDR1 MNHEY, CDR2 SVGAGI. V shed 2 bases, J shed 10 bases, and the junction held 9 bases outside the gene matches. The CDR3 extends over 15 amino acids. The CDR3 DNA follows: TGTGCCAGCAGTTACGATGCGGCGGGGGGGCAGGAGCAGTTCTTC. Protein: CASSYDAAGGQEQFF.

The genes are TRBV6-1 and TRBJ2-7; 7 bases are shared with TRBD1. V lost 6 bases and J lost 2; bases outside the gene matches: 13. This CDR3 spans 16 amino acids. Germline V CDR1 and CDR2: MNHNS, SASEGT. In DNA form, the CDR3 reads TGTGCCAGCAGGAAAGGGACAGTCCGTGGCACCTACGAGCAGTACTTC. Amino acid sequence: CASRKGTVRGTYEQYF.

Only a few counts were recorded for this clonotype. The genes are TRBV28 and TRBJ1-3; TRBD1 matches 7 bases. The V and J ends lost 4 bases and 4 bases, in that order; junction bases with no gene match: 7. Germline lookup yields CDR1 MDHEN and CDR2 SYDVKM. The CDR3 extends over 15 amino acids. The DNA for the CDR3 is TGTGCCAGCAGTTCCGACAGGGTCGTAGGAAACACCATATATTTT. Translated: CASSSDRVVGNTIYF. Together with reference TRBV28 and TRBJ1-3, the CDR3 gives the full variable domain: DVKVTQSSRYLVKRTGEKVFLECVQDMDHENMFWYRQDPGLGLRLIYFSYDVKMKEKGDIPEGYSVSREKKERFSLILESASTNQTSMYLCASSSDRVVGNTIYFGEGSWLTVV.

The J gene is TRBJ1-5, the V gene TRBV2; D may be TRBD1 (5 bases). The V end was cut by 6 bases, the J end by 9 bases, with 18 bases between. In germline, CDR1 is SNHLY, CDR2 FYNNEI. CDR3 length equals 14 residues. The chain's CDR3 is CASRVSLQGRPQHF. The DNA of the CDR3 is TGTGCCAGCAGGGTATCTCTGCAGGGAAGGCCCCAGCATTTT.

This clonotype was observed a few times. The chain joins TRBV19 to TRBJ1-1; D is possibly TRBD1 (5 bases). The CDR3 is 15 residues long. Trimming took 3 bases from V and 0 from J, leaving 11 bases between them. Looked up from germline, CDR1 is LNHDA and CDR2 is SQIVND (reference sequence). The CDR3 bases are TGTGCCAGTAGTATTCAGGGCAGTATGAACACTGAAGCTTTCTTT. Translating it yields CASSIQGSMNTEAFF.

Comments on this clonotype: Sequence at one end of the junction differs from germline and may be a read error. The gene calls are TRBV7-7 and TRBJ2-5; D might be TRBD2 (5 bases). Germline V gene lookup returns CDR1 SSHAT and CDR2 FNYEAQ (reference sequence). The CDR3 contains 12 residues. CDR3 bases: TGTGCTAGCAGCTTAGCTGGAGGGACCCAGTACTTC. Translation: CASSLAGGTQYF. Combining the CDR3 with reference TRBV7-7 and TRBJ2-5 gives the whole variable domain GAGVSQSPRYKVTKRGQDVTLRCDPISSHATLYWYQQALGQGPEFLTYFNYEAQPDKSGLPSDRFSAERPEGSISTLTIQRTEQRDSAMYRCASSLAGGTQYFGPGTRLLVL.

This clonotype occurred a few times. V is TRBV11-2 and J is TRBJ1-1, with D maybe TRBD1 (6 bases). V was clipped by 5 bases and J by 11 bases, with 15 bases between them. Looked up from germline, CDR1 is SGHAT and CDR2 is FQNNGV. The CDR3 has 12 residues. The CDR3 nucleotides read TGTGCCAGCAGCCAGAACAGGGATAGGGCTTTCTTT. Protein: CASSQNRDRAFF.

There are a few counts of this clonotype. The rearrangement joins TRBV6-2 or TRBV6-3 to TRBJ1-2, with D perhaps matching TRBD1 (5 bases). V was cut by 0 bases and J by 4 bases, with 12 bases left in between. This CDR3 region has 15 residues. The V gene's germline CDR1 is MNHEY and CDR2 SVGEGT. The DNA of the CDR3 is TGTGCCAGCAGTTACTCCGGCAGGGCGGGCTATGGCTACACCTTC. It is translated as CASSYSGRAGYGYTF.

This sequence joins TRBV5-5 and TRBJ1-1; D might be TRBD1 (5 bases). Trimming pared 7 bases from V and 4 bases from J, leaving 26 bases between. The CDR3 totals 17 residues. Germline CDR1 and CDR2: SGHKS and YYEKEE (reference sequence). The CDR3 bases are TGTGCCAGCGTGACAAGTGGTAGTTTGGGGGGACGCACTGAAGCTTTCTTT. Translating it yields CASVTSGSLGGRTEAFF.

The rearrangement uses TRBV3-1 and TRBJ1-2; the match to TRBD1 covers 7 bases. The CDR3 has 13 residues. CDR1 and CDR2 (germline): LGHDT, YNNKEL (reference sequence). Trimming at V came to 2 bases and at J to 8 bases, leaving 5 bases not matched to a gene. The DNA of the CDR3 is TGTGCCAGCAGCCAATCAGGGGGGAGCGGCTACACCTTC. Protein sequence: CASSQSGGSGYTF.

The V gene is TRBV6-1, the J gene TRBJ2-2, with D perhaps TRBD1 or TRBD2 (6 bases each). The CDR3 loop spans 16 amino acids. Per germline, CDR1 MNHNS and CDR2 SASEGT. V dropped 7 bases and J dropped 5 bases, with 20 bases sitting between them. The CDR3 sequence: CASTLGGSGKTGELFF. The DNA for the CDR3 is TGTGCCAGCACCCTAGGGGGGAGTGGGAAGACCGGGGAGCTGTTTTTT.

Points on this clonotype: At one end, the junction sequence differs from germline, possibly due to a read error. The chain employs TRBV20-1 and TRBJ2-7; tentatively, D is TRBD1 (6 bases). Germline V gives CDR1 DFQATT, CDR2 SNEGSKA (reference sequence). The length of the CDR3 is 12 residues. CDR3 nucleotides: TGCAGTGCTAGCTCGACCCCAGGGGAGCGGTACTTC. Protein sequence: CSASSTPGERYF.

The chain recombines TRBV18 with TRBJ1-1; TRBD1 is a possible D gene (6 bases). This CDR3 has 16 amino acids. Germline CDR1 KGHSH, CDR2 LQKENI. V was cut by 3 bases and J by 5 bases, with 19 bases left in between. The CDR3 reads CASSPPGASTRTEAFF. In nucleotides, the CDR3 is TGTGCCAGCTCACCCCCGGGGGCCTCGACCCGTACTGAAGCTTTCTTT. The variable domain in full, completed from reference TRBV18 and TRBJ1-1, reads NAGVMQNPRHLVRRRGQEARLRCSPMKGHSHVYWYRQLPEEGLKFMVYLQKENIIDESGMPKERFSAEFPKEGPSILRIQQVVRGDSAAYFCASSPPGASTRTEAFFGQGTRLTVV.

The genes are TRBV6-1 and TRBJ1-1; maybe TRBD1 (6 bases). Germline V gene data show CDR1 as MNHNS and CDR2 as SASEGT. The V end lost 6 bases, the J end lost 0 bases, and 20 bases lay between the germline ends. The CDR3 length is 17 residues. DNA for the CDR3: TGTGCCAGCAGCCACGGGGGCCTACAGGGAATGAACACTGAAGCTTTCTTT. Amino acid sequence: CASSHGGLQGMNTEAFF.

V usage is TRBV20-1 and J usage is TRBJ1-2; 8 nucleotides match TRBD1. The CDR3 is 11 amino acids. CDR1 is DFQATT, CDR2 SNEGSKA, per germline (reference sequence). DNA of the CDR3: TGCAGCGTGGACAGGGACTATGGCTACACCTTC. Encoded protein: CSVDRDYGYTF.

Only a few counts were recorded for this clonotype. CDR3 sequence (DNA): TGTGCCAGCAGGACAGGGGGATCACCCCTCCACTTT. Protein sequence: CASRTGGSPLHF. The V and J genes are TRBV28 and TRBJ1-6, with 9 nucleotides matching TRBD1. Germline CDR1 reads MDHEN; CDR2 reads SYDVKM. The CDR3 spans 12 residues. The V segment lost 6 bases and the J segment 10 bases; nucleotides outside the gene matches: 1.

The chain joins TRBV7-3 to TRBJ1-2; TRBD1 agrees at 7 bases. The junction had 3 bases not matched to a gene; V was cut back by 7 bases and J by 7 bases. Germline V CDR1 and CDR2: SGHTA, FQGTGA. This CDR3 is 11 amino acids long. CDR3 sequence reads: CASKHRGGYTF. The CDR3, as DNA: TGTGCCAGCAAACACAGGGGTGGCTACACCTTC.

This clonotype was observed a few times. The CDR3, as DNA: TGTGCCAGCAGCGACGCCCCGGGGCAGGCGGGAAAGACCCAGTACTTC. Amino acid sequence: CASSDAPGQAGKTQYF. The V call is TRBV7-2, the J call TRBJ2-5, with TRBD2 as a possible D gene (6 bases). Trimming removed 5 bases from V and 6 bases from J, with 22 bases in between. The CDR3 contains 16 residues. Per the germline V gene, CDR1 is SGHTA and CDR2 is FQGNSA. Full variable domain (missing parts from reference TRBV7-2 and TRBJ2-5): GAGVSQSPSNKVTEKGKDVELRCDPISGHTALYWYRQSLGQGLEFLIYFQGNSAPDKSGLPSDRFSAERTGGSVSTLTIQRTQQEDSAVYLCASSDAPGQAGKTQYFGPGTRLLVL.